Below are 25 T cell receptor beta chains sequenced from a single sample in a study of cytomegalovirus exposure and HLA in healthy donors. With 60 Vbeta and 13 Jbeta primers, the PCR was carried out. Repertoires were generated with immunoSEQ multiplex PCR, while TCRdb's copy carries only in-frame clones and drops some. The repertoire consists of over 140,000 clones, with 82% occurring once and the leading ten covering 1.4%. Sequenced sample: PBMCs. The receptors shown here come from a man aged 25-40 years in good health and CMV-seropositive.

The V gene is TRBV7-9, the J gene TRBJ1-3; tentatively, D is TRBD1 (6 bases). With 4 bases removed from V and 1 base from J, the gap between germline ends came to 17 bases. CDR1 SEHNR and CDR2 FQNEAQ come from the germline V gene (reference sequence). The CDR3 is 17 amino acids. CDR3 region: CASSSGPDSQSGNTIYF. The DNA for the CDR3 is TGTGCCAGCAGCTCTGGACCGGACAGTCAATCTGGAAACACCATATATTTT.

This clone has a single count. The chain combines TRBV28 with TRBJ1-2; 7 nucleotides line up with TRBD1. Germline CDR1 is MDHEN and CDR2 is SYDVKM. This CDR3 comprises 15 residues. V lost 6 bases, J lost 6 bases, and 13 bases stayed unmatched. CDR3 region: CASSSTWTGIHGYTF. The CDR3, as DNA: TGTGCCAGCAGCTCTACTTGGACAGGCATCCATGGCTACACCTTC.

The chain uses TRBV28 and TRBJ2-1; 10 bases fit TRBD1. V lost 3 bases to trimming and J lost 4 bases; unmatched junction nucleotides: 3. Germline V CDR1 and CDR2: MDHEN, SYDVKM. This CDR3 comprises 15 residues. The CDR3 loop reads CASSFGTGVYNEQFF. In DNA, the CDR3 is TGTGCCAGCAGTTTTGGGACAGGGGTTTACAATGAGCAGTTCTTC. Complete variable domain (other parts from reference TRBV28 and TRBJ2-1): DVKVTQSSRYLVKRTGEKVFLECVQDMDHENMFWYRQDPGLGLRLIYFSYDVKMKEKGDIPEGYSVSREKKERFSLILESASTNQTSMYLCASSFGTGVYNEQFFGPGTRLTVL.

The chain employs TRBV30 and TRBJ1-4; D not certain. The CDR3 is 13 residues long. Per germline, CDR1 GTSNPN and CDR2 SVGIG (reference sequence). The V gene lost 3 bases and the J gene lost 5 bases, with 10 bases spanning the gap. This CDR3 is CAWRRTVNEKLFF. Written as DNA, the CDR3 is TGTGCCTGGAGAAGAACGGTGAATGAAAAACTGTTTTTT.

This rearrangement joins TRBV5-1 to TRBJ1-1; 10 positions agree with TRBD1. Germline trimming cut 3 bases from V and 2 bases from J; bases unmatched to any gene: 4. Germline V gene lookup returns CDR1 SGHRS and CDR2 YFSETQ. The length of the CDR3 is 15 residues. The CDR3 DNA sequence: TGCGCCAGCAGCTGGGGGGACAGGGGAAACACTGAAGCTTTCTTT. This codes for CASSWGDRGNTEAFF.

The chain combines TRBV7-7 with TRBJ2-7; TRBD1 matches 8 bases. CDR1 is SSHAT and CDR2 is FNYEAQ in the germline V gene (reference sequence). With 3 bases clipped from V and 0 bases from J, the junction kept 4 bases outside the gene matches. This CDR3 comprises 15 residues. The CDR3 coding sequence is TGTGCCAGCAGCTTCGGGACAGGCAGCTCCTACGAGCAGTACTTC. Translated, it gives CASSFGTGSSYEQYF.

V usage is TRBV7-3 and J usage is TRBJ1-6; D is unclear. V lost 5 bases to trimming and J lost 7 bases, with 12 bases between them. CDR1 is SGHTA, CDR2 FQGTGA, per germline. This CDR3 spans 14 amino acids. CDR3 nucleotides: TGTGCCAGCAGCCCGGACGGGGAGAATTCACCCCTCCACTTT. Translation gives CASSPDGENSPLHF.

The chain combines TRBV6-1 with TRBJ1-5, with D hard to call. V lost 6 bases and J 5 bases, leaving 14 bases between the germline ends. The germline gives CDR1 MNHNS, CDR2 SASEGT. The CDR3 has 14 residues. The chain's CDR3 is CASRAGSWDQPQHF. CDR3 nucleotides: TGTGCCAGCAGGGCCGGGAGCTGGGATCAGCCCCAGCATTTT.

This clone was counted only a few times. V usage is TRBV10-1 and J usage is TRBJ1-1; no clear D. This CDR3 is built from 12 residues. Trimming removed 4 bases from V and 1 base from J, with 4 bases in between. Germline loops: CDR1 WNHNN, CDR2 SYGVQD (reference sequence). The CDR3 sequence is CASSVKNTEAFF. CDR3 coding DNA: TGCGCCAGCAGTGTCAAGAACACTGAAGCTTTCTTT.

The chain recombines TRBV7-2 with TRBJ2-3; TRBD2 might be the D (5 bases). Trimming pared 3 bases from V and 2 bases from J, leaving 9 bases between. The CDR3 runs 14 residues. In germline, CDR1 is SGHTA, CDR2 FQGNSA. Written as DNA, the CDR3 is TGTGCCAGCAGCTTTTCCGGGGTCACAGATACGCAGTATTTT. It encodes CASSFSGVTDTQYF.

The chain links TRBV11-2 to TRBJ2-1; D possibly corresponds to TRBD1 (6 bases). V was cut by 5 bases and J by 6 bases, with 20 bases left in between. Germline-derived CDR1 and CDR2 are SGHAT and FQNNGV. The CDR3 is 16 amino acids. The CDR3 is CASSLHKFVGANEQFF. The CDR3 DNA follows: TGTGCCAGCAGCCTCCATAAGTTTGTGGGGGCCAATGAGCAGTTCTTC.

V gene TRBV28 combines with J gene TRBJ1-1; a possible D gene is TRBD1 (6 bases). The CDR3 extends over 13 amino acids. In germline, CDR1 is MDHEN, CDR2 SYDVKM. The V and J ends lost 3 bases and 5 bases respectively, with 10 bases between them. CDR3 coding DNA: TGTGCCAGCAGTTTCGGTCAGGGGACTGAAGCTTTCTTT. Its translation is CASSFGQGTEAFF.

This chain uses TRBV10-1 with TRBJ1-3; D may be TRBD1 (6 bases). Germline values: CDR1 WNHNN, CDR2 SYGVQD (reference sequence). V was pared by 8 bases and J by 0 bases, with 17 bases between. The CDR3 totals 16 residues. CDR3 in DNA: TGCGCCAGCGCAAATCCGGGACAACTCTCTGGAAACACCATATATTTT. Its protein product is CASANPGQLSGNTIYF.

The chain has TRBV5-6 and TRBJ1-1; D is perhaps TRBD1 (5 bases). Per the germline V gene, CDR1 is SGHDT and CDR2 is YYEEEE. Trimming removed 5 bases from V and 8 bases from J, with 10 bases in between. The CDR3 loop spans 11 amino acids. The CDR3 nucleotides read TGTGCCAGCAGGTTTGGGGGGGAAGCTTTCTTT. This sequence encodes CASRFGGEAFF.

The chain employs TRBV7-8 and TRBJ2-5, with TRBD2 identical over 8 bases. Per the germline V gene, CDR1 is SGHVS and CDR2 is FQNEAQ. The CDR3 runs 17 residues. J was trimmed by 4 bases and V by 5 bases; bases with no gene match: 15. DNA for the CDR3: TGTGCCAGCAGCCAGAGGAGGTTCGGGGGGGTGGTAGAGACCCAGTACTTC. Amino acids: CASSQRRFGGVVETQYF.

V is TRBV11-2 and J is TRBJ2-3; D is unclear. The length of the CDR3 is 14 residues. The germline V gene encodes CDR1 SGHAT and CDR2 FQNNGV. V was trimmed by 0 bases and J by 5 bases, leaving 9 bases between them. The CDR3 coding sequence is TGTGCCAGCAGCTTAGAGGCGGCGATAGATACGCAGTATTTT. Amino acid sequence: CASSLEAAIDTQYF. Drawing the rest from reference TRBV11-2 and TRBJ2-3, the complete variable domain is EAGVAQSPRYKIIEKRQSVAFWCNPISGHATLYWYQQILGQGPKLLIQFQNNGVVDDSQLPKDRFSAERLKGVDSTLKIQPAKLEDSAVYLCASSLEAAIDTQYFGPGTRLTVL.

The gene calls are TRBV7-9 and TRBJ1-2, with D tentatively TRBD1 (5 bases). The CDR3 has 13 residues. The V gene lost 5 bases and the J gene lost 6 bases, with 13 bases spanning the gap. Germline loops: CDR1 SEHNR, CDR2 FQNEAQ (reference sequence). Here the CDR3 DNA reads TGTGCCAGCAGCCAGGCGGGGGTTAATGGCTACACCTTC. It is translated as CASSQAGVNGYTF. Full variable domain (outside the CDR3, taken from reference TRBV7-9 and TRBJ1-2): DTGVSQNPRHKITKRGQNVTFRCDPISEHNRLYWYRQTLGQGPEFLTYFQNEAQLEKSRLLSDRFSAERPKGSFSTLEIQRTEQGDSAMYLCASSQAGVNGYTFGSGTRLTVV.

The chain recombines TRBV7-9 with TRBJ2-2; 8 bases match TRBD2. This CDR3 has 16 residues. The V segment lost 5 bases and the J segment 4 bases; nucleotides outside the gene matches: 9. The germline V gene has CDR1 SEHNR and CDR2 FQNEAQ (reference sequence). Here the CDR3 DNA reads TGTGCCAGCAGCCCGCCGGGACTAGTAACCACCGGGGAGCTGTTTTTT. It encodes CASSPPGLVTTGELFF.

The chain joins TRBV18 to TRBJ2-7; D perhaps matches TRBD1 (5 bases). Looked up from germline, CDR1 is KGHSH and CDR2 is LQKENI. The ends were cut back, 2 bases at V and 5 bases at J, with 16 bases in the middle. The CDR3 covers 15 residues. CDR3 sequence reads: CASSPLGQGADEQYF. CDR3 nucleotide sequence: TGTGCCAGCTCACCATTAGGCCAGGGTGCCGACGAGCAGTACTTC.

V is TRBV28 and J is TRBJ1-1, with D maybe TRBD1 (6 bases). Trimming took 6 bases from V and 0 from J, leaving 11 bases between them. The CDR3 runs 14 residues. Germline loops: CDR1 MDHEN, CDR2 SYDVKM. The CDR3 protein is CASRGGQMNTEAFF. For the CDR3, the DNA is TGTGCCAGCAGGGGGGGGCAGATGAACACTGAAGCTTTCTTT.

The genes are TRBV28 and TRBJ1-1; D is unclear. Germline V gene data show CDR1 as MDHEN and CDR2 as SYDVKM. There are 13 residues in the CDR3. Trimming pared 6 bases from V and 5 bases from J, leaving 13 bases between. CDR3 bases: TGTGCCAGCAGCCTGGCCAGGTGGACTGAAGCTTTCTTT. Translating gives CASSLARWTEAFF.

The chain has TRBV13 and TRBJ1-1; D remains ambiguous. This CDR3 contains 12 residues. V was cut by 0 bases and J by 4 bases, with 3 bases left in between. Germline CDR1 PRHDT, CDR2 FYEKMQ (reference sequence). In nucleotides, the CDR3 is TGTGCCAGCAGCTTAGGTCTCACTGAAGCTTTCTTT. Protein: CASSLGLTEAFF.

The chain employs TRBV30 and TRBJ1-4; D is undetermined. Germline values: CDR1 GTSNPN, CDR2 SVGIG (reference sequence). The CDR3 runs to 13 residues. Between the trimmed V and J ends, which lost 1 base and 5 bases, there was a span of 8 bases. The CDR3 sequence: CAWSATENEKLFF. The CDR3 DNA is TGTGCCTGGAGTGCTACGGAGAATGAAAAACTGTTTTTT.

V is TRBV27 and J is TRBJ2-7, with 7 bases fitting TRBD2. The CDR3 is 17 residues long. Germline V CDR1 and CDR2: MNHEY, SMNVEV (reference sequence). V was pared by 1 base and J by 3 bases, with 12 bases of the junction left unmatched. CDR3 coding DNA: TGTGCCAGCAGTTTATACCGACCGGGACCGGGAGGCTACGAGCAGTACTTC. Its translation is CASSLYRPGPGGYEQYF.

The chain employs TRBV9 and TRBJ1-2; a possible D gene is TRBD1 (5 bases). The CDR3 totals 14 residues. V gave up 7 bases and J gave up 0 bases, with 13 bases separating them. Per germline, CDR1 SGDLS and CDR2 YYNGEE. CDR3 region: CASGGTQANYGYTF. DNA of the CDR3: TGTGCCAGCGGGGGGACGCAGGCTAACTATGGCTACACCTTC.